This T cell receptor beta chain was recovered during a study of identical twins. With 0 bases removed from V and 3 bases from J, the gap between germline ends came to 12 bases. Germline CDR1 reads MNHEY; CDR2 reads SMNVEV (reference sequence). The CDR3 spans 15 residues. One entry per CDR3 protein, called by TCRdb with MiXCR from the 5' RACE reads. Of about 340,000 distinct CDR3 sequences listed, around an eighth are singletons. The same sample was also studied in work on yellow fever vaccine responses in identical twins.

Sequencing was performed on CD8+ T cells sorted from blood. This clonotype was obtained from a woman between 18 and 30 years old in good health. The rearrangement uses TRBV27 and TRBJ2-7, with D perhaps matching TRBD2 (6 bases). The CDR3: CASSLSAGLDYEQYF. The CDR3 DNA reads TGTGCCAGCAGTTTATCGGCGGGACTCGACTACGAGCAGTACTTC.